One sample yielded the 20 T cell receptor beta chains listed below, sequenced in a study of T cells in localized non-small cell lung cancer. Here immunoSEQ multiplex PCR was the method, and the copy in TCRdb shows in-frame clones only, minus some. This table has some 71,000 clones, 70% to 90% appearing once. The starting material was peripheral blood, obtained before any cancer treatment. These receptors came from a female donor over 55 with stage I lung adenocarcinoma.

The rearrangement uses TRBV21-1 and TRBJ2-1; the D call in the table, TRBD1, was not verified against the DNA. TRBV21-1 represents a pseudogene. The CDR3 consists of 15 residues. The CDR3 coding sequence is TGTGCCAGCAGCAACGGACAGAAACCTTACGTTGAGCAGTTCTTC. This gives the protein CASSNGQKPYVEQFF.

This clone was counted a single time. The genes are TRBV29-1 and TRBJ2-3; TRBD1 aligns across 10 bases. The CDR3 extends over 14 amino acids. Germline V gene data show CDR1 as SQVTM and CDR2 as ANQGSEA. V shed 1 base, J shed 2 bases, and the junction held 0 bases outside the gene matches. The CDR3 DNA reads as TGCAGCGTTGAAGGACAGGGGGCCACAGATACGCAGTATTTT. Protein sequence: CSVEGQGATDTQYF.

V and J are TRBV2 and TRBJ1-1; 12 bases agree with TRBD1. CDR1 is SNHLY, CDR2 FYNNEI, per germline. V shed 6 bases, J shed 2 bases, and the junction held 7 bases outside the gene matches. This CDR3 spans 16 amino acids. The CDR3, as DNA: TGTGCCAGCAGAACCGGGACAGGGGGCCTAAACACTGAAGCTTTCTTT. This codes for CASRTGTGGLNTEAFF.

This rearrangement joins TRBV13 to TRBJ2-3; TRBD2 is a possible D gene (5 bases). This CDR3 spans 15 amino acids. The germline V gene encodes CDR1 PRHDT and CDR2 FYEKMQ (reference sequence). The V end lost 5 bases, the J end lost 5 bases, and 17 bases lay between the germline ends. The CDR3 here is CASSPNGPREDTQYF. The CDR3 DNA follows: TGTGCCAGCAGCCCCAACGGACCGAGGGAAGATACGCAGTATTTT.

The gene calls are TRBV5-4 and TRBJ1-2, with D unclear. CDR3 length: 13 residues. Trimming shortened V by 0 bases and J by 5 bases, and 8 bases separated the two germline ends. Germline CDR1 reads SGHNT; CDR2 reads YYREEE (reference sequence). The CDR3 protein is CASSLGMEYGYTF. CDR3 nucleotide sequence: TGTGCCAGCAGCTTGGGGATGGAATATGGCTACACCTTC.

The J gene is TRBJ2-2, the V gene TRBV6-1; D is possibly TRBD2 (6 bases). V lost 5 bases to trimming and J lost 4 bases, with 14 bases between them. This CDR3 region has 15 residues. Per germline, CDR1 MNHNS and CDR2 SASEGT. DNA of the CDR3: TGTGCCAGCAGTCCCCAAGACGGGGGCACCGGGGAGCTGTTTTTT. Translating gives CASSPQDGGTGELFF.

The chain recombines TRBV7-3 with TRBJ2-3; 11 bases map to TRBD2. The V gene end was trimmed by 4 bases and the J gene end by 4 bases; junction bases not matched to a gene: 7. Germline CDR1 SGHTA, CDR2 FQGTGA. This CDR3 spans 16 amino acids. The chain's CDR3 is CASSSNSGRVSDTQYF. The CDR3, as DNA: TGTGCCAGCAGCTCTAATAGCGGGAGGGTCTCAGATACGCAGTATTTT.

This clone was seen a single time. The chain has TRBV19 and TRBJ1-5; D unresolved. V dropped 5 bases and J dropped 4 bases, with 9 bases sitting between them. This CDR3 has 13 amino acids. CDR1 is LNHDA and CDR2 is SQIVND in the germline V gene (reference sequence). DNA of the CDR3: TGTGCCAGTAGTCCAACCATGAATCAGCCCCAGCATTTT. It encodes CASSPTMNQPQHF.

CDR3 in amino acids: CASRRESNQPQHF. The CDR3 DNA sequence: TGTGCCAGCAGAAGGGAGAGCAATCAGCCCCAGCATTTT. The chain uses TRBV2 and TRBJ1-5; D is undetermined. Germline assignment: CDR1 SNHLY and CDR2 FYNNEI. This CDR3 comprises 13 residues. V was pared by 6 bases and J by 1 base, with 7 bases between.

The gene calls are TRBV27 and TRBJ1-2; D not certain. Germline assignment: CDR1 MNHEY and CDR2 SMNVEV (reference sequence). V was shortened by 0 bases and J by 4 bases, with 15 bases between the two germline ends. The CDR3 covers 16 residues. The CDR3 reads CASSLSWALGLYGYTF. The CDR3 bases are TGTGCCAGCAGTTTATCCTGGGCGCTAGGGCTCTATGGCTACACCTTC.

The chain employs TRBV13 and TRBJ1-4; D is unclear. Germline CDR1 and CDR2: PRHDT and FYEKMQ (reference sequence). The CDR3 has 15 amino acids. Trimming shortened V by 5 bases and J by 0 bases, and 10 bases separated the two germline ends. The DNA for the CDR3 is TGTGCCAGCAGCGCAGACAAGCCAACTAATGAAAAACTGTTTTTT. Its translation: CASSADKPTNEKLFF.

This clone was detected once. The rearrangement links TRBV10-3 to TRBJ1-3; TRBD1 matches at 7 bases. Germline lookup yields CDR1 ENHRY and CDR2 SYGVKD. This CDR3 contains 16 residues. Germline trimming cut 2 bases from V and 4 bases from J; bases unmatched to any gene: 8. CDR3: CAISEIFGTEGNTIYF. In DNA form, the CDR3 reads TGTGCCATCAGTGAGATTTTTGGGACAGAGGGAAACACCATATATTTT.

This clone was seen only once. The CDR3 DNA reads as TGTGCCAGCAGTGAATGGCAGGGGAACAATCAGCCCCAGCATTTT. Translated, it gives CASSEWQGNNQPQHF. This rearrangement joins TRBV6-1 to TRBJ1-5; TRBD1 might be the D (6 bases). V was cut by 2 bases and J by 3 bases, with 11 bases left in between. Germline V lookup: CDR1 MNHNS, CDR2 SASEGT. This CDR3 is 15 amino acids long.

The chain carries TRBV5-1 and TRBJ2-1; 7 bases fit TRBD2. This CDR3 has 14 amino acids. Germline CDR1 SGHRS, CDR2 YFSETQ. V lost 5 bases to trimming and J lost 7 bases; unmatched junction nucleotides: 9. The CDR3 region has the DNA TGCGCCAGCAGTCAGGACCCTAGCGGAAATGAGCAGTTCTTC. As protein: CASSQDPSGNEQFF.

V usage is TRBV29-1 and J usage is TRBJ1-2; D gene ambiguous. The CDR3 loop spans 14 amino acids. CDR1 and CDR2 (germline): SQVTM, ANQGSEA. Trimming pared 5 bases from V and 2 bases from J, leaving 15 bases between. The CDR3 is CSVQQPVSNYGYTF. The CDR3, as DNA: TGCAGCGTTCAGCAGCCAGTAAGCAACTATGGCTACACCTTC.

The rearrangement links TRBV7-8 to TRBJ2-3; D ambiguous. The CDR3 consists of 12 residues. Germline lookup yields CDR1 SGHVS and CDR2 FQNEAQ. The V end lost 5 bases, the J end lost 2 bases, and 5 bases lay between the germline ends. CDR3 amino acids: CASSPYTDTQYF. CDR3 bases: TGTGCCAGCAGCCCGTACACAGATACGCAGTATTTT. Looking up the rest from reference TRBV7-8 and TRBJ2-3 gives the full variable domain: GAGVSQSPRYKVAKRGQDVALRCDPISGHVSLFWYQQALGQGPEFLTYFQNEAQLDKSGLPSDRFFAERPEGSVSTLKIQRTQQEDSAVYLCASSPYTDTQYFGPGTRLTVL.

This clone was counted once. This chain connects TRBV11-3 to TRBJ2-1; unclear D gene. Germline loops: CDR1 SGHNT, CDR2 YENEEA. V was trimmed by 5 bases and J by 4 bases, leaving 15 bases between them. This CDR3 comprises 15 residues. The CDR3 DNA is TGTGCCAGCAGCCCCCAGAGCGCTGGTTACAATGAGCAGTTCTTC. Its protein product is CASSPQSAGYNEQFF.

The chain uses TRBV7-9 and TRBJ1-1; unclear D gene. The germline CDR1 and CDR2 sequences are SEHNR and FQNEAQ (reference sequence). Trimming pared 8 bases from V and 4 bases from J, leaving 11 bases between. The CDR3 has 12 amino acids. The CDR3 region is CASSWRGTEAFF. Written as DNA, the CDR3 is TGTGCCAGCTCGTGGCGGGGCACTGAAGCTTTCTTT.

This clone has just a few counts. The chain has TRBV9 and TRBJ2-5, with 14 bases that match TRBD2. Germline lookup yields CDR1 SGDLS and CDR2 YYNGEE. The CDR3 has 17 residues. V trimming: 4 bases; J trimming: 7 bases; junction bases outside the gene matches: 12. In DNA form, the CDR3 reads TGTGCCAGCAGCCCCCGGGGACTAGCGGGAGACAAGTGGACCCAGTACTTC. As protein: CASSPRGLAGDKWTQYF.

This clone was counted only a few times. The rearrangement joins TRBV15 to TRBJ2-7, with D possibly TRBD1 on 6 matching bases. Germline CDR1 is LNHNV and CDR2 is YYDKDF (reference sequence). CDR3 length: 17 residues. Trimming stripped 0 bases from V and 4 bases from J, with 19 bases between. The CDR3 loop reads CATSRDEVWQGSYEQYF. The CDR3 DNA is TGTGCCACCAGCAGAGATGAAGTTTGGCAGGGGTCATACGAGCAGTACTTC.